These T cell receptor beta chains were read from a single sample in a study of human T cells and chemical hapten exposure. TCRdb ran MiXCR on the RACE reads and lists one entry per CDR3 protein. The sample lists around 60,000 distinct CDR3 sequences, about 7% seen once, with about 1.5% in the top ten. The source was whole blood, collected in connection with sensitization to the hapten diphenylcyclopropenone (DPC). These receptors were taken from a woman under 40 with alopecia areata. Some clones in this sample may be carry-over from other donors' samples. The CDR3 runs from the conserved cysteine through the conserved F or W. The order of the fields is D gene, clone size, V gene, J gene, CDR3 protein, CDR3 DNA. A D gene is named only where the DNA matches it firmly. Clone size, where shown, is once, few, many, or a class for clones that have expanded.

.	.	TRBV10-3	TRBJ2-7	CAISESGTPYEQYF	TGTGCCATCAGTGAGTCAGGGACTCCCTACGAGCAGTACTTC
TRBD1	few	TRBV19	TRBJ1-4	CATRDRVTEKLFF	TGTGCTACTCGGGACAGGGTTACTGAAAAACTGTTTTTT
.	many	TRBV7-6	TRBJ1-5	CASSLRGGYSNQPQHF	TGTGCCAGCAGCTTAAGAGGCGGATATAGCAATCAGCCCCAGCATTTT
.	many	TRBV29-1	TRBJ2-7	CSVEDPRTAPEQYF	TGCAGCGTTGAAGATCCGAGGACTGCCCCCGAGCAGTACTTC
.	few	TRBV6-1	TRBJ1-1	CASSERQAPTNTEAFF	TGTGCCAGCAGTGAAAGGCAGGCCCCAACGAACACTGAAGCTTTCTTT
.	.	TRBV7-8	TRBJ2-4	CASSLRGRTSPPLVQYF	TGTGCCAGCAGCTTAAGGGGTCGGACAAGTCCTCCCCTAGTTCAGTACTTC
TRBD2	many	TRBV10-3	TRBJ2-5	CAISASGSQETQYF	TGTGCCATCAGTGCTAGCGGGTCACAAGAGACCCAGTACTTC
TRBD1	many	TRBV3-1	TRBJ1-1	CASSLVTGSSTEAFF	TGTGCCAGCAGCCTAGTGACAGGGTCTTCCACTGAAGCTTTCTTT
TRBD2	many	TRBV28	TRBJ2-1	CASSLAGDANEQFF	TGTGCCAGCAGTTTAGCGGGGGACGCCAATGAGCAGTTCTTC
.	once	TRBV6-5	TRBJ1-2	CASSYWTPRQANYGYTF	TGTGCCAGCAGTTACTGGACGCCGCGGCAGGCGAACTATGGCTACACCTTC
.	.	TRBV6-1	TRBJ2-2	CASSERQATGELFF	TGTGCCAGCAGTGAACGACAGGCCACCGGGGAGCTGTTTTTT
TRBD1	many	TRBV5-1	TRBJ1-1	CASSLGDRGSTEAFF	TGCGCCAGCAGCTTGGGGGACAGGGGTAGCACTGAAGCTTTCTTT
.	.	TRBV5-1	TRBJ2-6	CASSLGDAGANVLTF	TGCGCCAGCAGCTTGGGTGATGCTGGGGCCAACGTCCTGACTTTC
.	.	TRBV5-4	TRBJ1-1	CASSFYRVTMNTEAFF	TGTGCCAGCAGCTTTTACAGGGTTACAATGAACACTGAAGCTTTCTTT
.	many	TRBV29-1	TRBJ1-4	CSVGQLNEKLFF	TGCAGCGTTGGACAGCTCAATGAAAAACTGTTTTTT
TRBD1	.	TRBV18	TRBJ2-3	CASSPTGARTDTQYF	TGTGCCAGCTCACCTACAGGGGCTCGCACAGATACGCAGTATTTT
.	many	TRBV6-5	TRBJ2-3	CASRESGSTDTQYF	TGTGCCAGCAGGGAAAGCGGGAGCACAGATACGCAGTATTTT
.	many	TRBV7-3	TRBJ1-6	CASSSLPGANSPLHF	TGTGCCAGCAGCTCGCTACCGGGAGCTAATTCACCCCTCCACTTT
.	few	TRBV11-1	TRBJ2-3	CASSLGPSADSTDTQYF	TGTGCCAGCAGCTTAGGCCCGTCTGCCGATAGCACAGATACGCAGTATTTT
.	many	TRBV10-3	TRBJ2-3	CAILRTDTQYF	TGTGCCATCCTCCGCACAGATACGCAGTATTTT
.	many	TRBV20-1	TRBJ1-2	CSARVPNGYTF	TGCAGTGCTAGAGTTCCCAATGGCTACACCTTC
.	many	TRBV9	TRBJ1-4	CASSVGAGINEKLFF	TGTGCCAGCAGCGTAGGGGCCGGCATTAATGAAAAACTGTTTTTT
.	few	TRBV20-1	TRBJ2-7	CSARAGVLRGQYF	TGCAGTGCTAGAGCAGGGGTTCTACGCGGGCAGTACTTC
.	.	TRBV12-3/TRBV12-4	TRBJ2-3	CASTGPRGHTDTQYF	TGTGCCAGCACCGGGCCTCGTGGCCACACAGATACGCAGTATTTT
.	many	TRBV29-1	TRBJ1-1	CSVVRKDIITEAFF	TGCAGCGTCGTTCGTAAGGACATCATCACTGAAGCTTTCTTT
.	many	TRBV20-1	TRBJ1-4	CSASEGQSNEKLFF	TGCAGTGCTTCCGAGGGGCAGTCCAATGAAAAACTGTTTTTT
TRBD1	many	TRBV5-1	TRBJ1-1	CASSLGQGWTEAFF	TGCGCCAGCAGCTTGGGACAGGGATGGACTGAAGCTTTCTTT
TRBD1	.	TRBV7-3	TRBJ1-4	CASSPSGRGREKLFF	TGTGCCAGCAGTCCCTCGGGCAGGGGGCGCGAAAAACTGTTTTTT
TRBD1	many	TRBV10-3	TRBJ2-3	CAISGTGNLNTQYF	TGTGCCATCAGCGGGACAGGGAATCTAAATACGCAGTATTTT
.	.	TRBV7-9	TRBJ2-5	CASSSRGQETQYF	TGTGCCAGCAGCTCGCGTGGTCAAGAGACCCAGTACTTC
.	many	TRBV6-5	TRBJ2-1	CASSYRTSSYNEQFF	TGTGCCAGCAGTTACAGGACAAGCTCCTACAATGAGCAGTTCTTC
.	.	TRBV12-3/TRBV12-4	TRBJ2-5	CASSSPEGETQYF	TGTGCCAGCAGTTCTCCTGAGGGAGAGACCCAGTACTTC
TRBD1	few	TRBV18	TRBJ1-1	CASSPRQGNTEAFF	TGTGCCAGCTCACCCAGACAGGGGAACACTGAAGCTTTCTTT
.	few	TRBV5-4	TRBJ1-1	CASSLVGGRLEAFF	TGTGCCAGCAGCTTGGTGGGTGGGAGACTAGAAGCTTTCTTT
TRBD1	many	TRBV7-9	TRBJ1-1	CASSPRGQGAVGTEAFF	TGTGCCAGCAGTCCCCGGGGACAGGGGGCTGTGGGCACTGAAGCTTTCTTT
.	many	TRBV12-3/TRBV12-4	TRBJ2-3	CASRVGLGTDTQYF	TGTGCCAGCAGGGTCGGACTCGGCACAGATACGCAGTATTTT
.	many	TRBV18	TRBJ2-3	CASSPPGSRGTDTQYF	TGTGCCAGCTCACCTCCTGGAAGCCGAGGTACAGATACGCAGTATTTT
.	many	TRBV14	TRBJ2-1	CASSQGPGRHEQFF	TGTGCCAGCAGCCAGGGTCCCGGCCGGCATGAGCAGTTCTTC
.	many	TRBV30	TRBJ1-6	CACQGHDNSPLHF	TGTGCCTGCCAGGGACATGATAATTCACCCCTCCACTTT
TRBD1	many	TRBV20-1	TRBJ1-2	CSARGTDFSNYGYTF	TGCAGTGCTAGGGGGACAGACTTTAGTAACTATGGCTACACCTTC
.	many	TRBV20-1	TRBJ1-5	CSARSRGQPQHF	TGCAGTGCTAGGAGCAGGGGCCAGCCCCAGCATTTT
TRBD1	many	TRBV29-1	TRBJ1-1	CSADRGITEAFF	TGCAGCGCGGACAGGGGGATCACTGAAGCTTTCTTT
.	many	TRBV18	TRBJ2-7	CASSRSGNSYEQYF	TGTGCCAGCTCACGTTCAGGGAACTCCTACGAGCAGTACTTC
.	.	TRBV9	TRBJ1-1	CASSVVGGGTEAFF	TGTGCCAGCAGCGTAGTAGGGGGAGGCACTGAAGCTTTCTTT